These 9 T cell receptor beta chains share one sample of origin, sequenced in a study of blood T cell repertoires in COVID-19. Assay used: immunoSEQ multiplex PCR; TCRdb lists only in-frame clones, some missing. This sample has about 170,000 clones, with approximately 80% found just once. The sequencing sample was made of peripheral blood. Receptors were obtained from a woman aged 80 or over with active or convalescent COVID-19.

This chain joins TRBV14 and TRBJ1-2; D remains unclear. The CDR3 is 12 amino acids. V dropped 1 base and J dropped 5 bases, with 5 bases sitting between them. Germline loops: CDR1 SGHDN, CDR2 FVKESK. CDR3 DNA sequence: TGTGCCAGCAGCCAAGGTCAATATGGCTACACCTTC. This sequence encodes CASSQGQYGYTF. The entire variable domain, with the rest obtained from reference TRBV14 and TRBJ1-2, is as follows: EAGVTQFPSHSVIEKGQTVTLRCDPISGHDNLYWYRRVMGKEIKFLLHFVKESKQDESGMPNNRFLAERTGGTYSTLKVQPAELEDSGVYFCASSQGQYGYTFGSGTRLTVV.

The chain recombines TRBV5-1 with TRBJ1-4, with 9 positions matching TRBD1. The germline V gene encodes CDR1 SGHRS and CDR2 YFSETQ. The CDR3 runs to 15 residues. The V and J ends lost 4 bases and 8 bases, in that order; junction bases with no gene match: 9. The chain's CDR3 is CASSLRTGEGEKLFF. CDR3 nucleotides: TGCGCCAGCAGCCTACGGACAGGGGAGGGAGAAAAACTGTTTTTT.

The J gene is TRBJ1-1, the V gene TRBV20-1; tentatively, D is TRBD1 (6 bases). The V gene lost 5 bases and the J gene lost 10 bases, with 11 bases spanning the gap. This CDR3 region has 10 residues. Germline CDR1 reads DFQATT; CDR2 reads SNEGSKA (reference sequence). CDR3 loop: CSAADSTAFF. The CDR3 region has the DNA TGCAGTGCTGCGGACAGTACAGCTTTCTTT.

The V call is TRBV5-4, the J call TRBJ1-2; TRBD1 matches at 7 bases. Germline-derived CDR1 and CDR2 are SGHNT and YYREEE (reference sequence). The CDR3 totals 13 residues. J gave up 5 bases and V 4 bases, and 5 bases lay outside the gene matches. This CDR3 reads CASSLDRVYGYTF. The CDR3 DNA reads as TGTGCCAGCAGCCTAGACAGGGTGTATGGCTACACCTTC. Full variable domain (outside the CDR3, taken from reference TRBV5-4 and TRBJ1-2): ETGVTQSPTHLIKTRGQQVTLRCSSQSGHNTVSWYQQALGQGPQFIFQYYREEENGRGNFPPRFSGLQFPNYSSELNVNALELDDSALYLCASSLDRVYGYTFGSGTRLTVV.

The chain carries TRBV12-3 or TRBV12-4 and TRBJ2-1; D call uncertain. The CDR3 runs to 12 residues. The V end lost 0 bases, the J end lost 9 bases, and 6 bases lay between the germline ends. The CDR3 DNA is TGTGCCAGCAGTTTAGCTGCCGGTGAGCAGTTCTTC. It is translated as CASSLAAGEQFF.

This clone was counted a single time. V is TRBV19 and J is TRBJ1-1; 9 bases fit TRBD1. This CDR3 spans 17 amino acids. The V and J ends lost 5 bases and 1 base, in that order; junction bases with no gene match: 11. The germline V gene has CDR1 LNHDA and CDR2 SQIVND (reference sequence). CDR3 region: CASSVGTGLGENTEAFF. DNA for the CDR3: TGTGCCAGTAGTGTAGGGACAGGGCTGGGTGAGAACACTGAAGCTTTCTTT.

V is TRBV6-6 and J is TRBJ2-3; D gene unclear. CDR3 length equals 14 residues. V shed 6 bases and J shed 3 bases, with 13 bases lying between them. Germline assignment: CDR1 MNHNY and CDR2 SVGAGI (reference sequence). The CDR3 nucleotides read TGTGCCAGCAGCCGCGGCCTTCCGACAGATACGCAGTATTTT. This encodes CASSRGLPTDTQYF.

Note on this clone: The same CDR3 can be traced to other DNA sequences in this sample. The chain is built from TRBV5-4 and TRBJ2-7, with D tentatively TRBD1 (6 bases). The CDR3 length is 13 residues. The V end was cut by 7 bases, the J end by 2 bases, with 13 bases between. Germline V CDR1 and CDR2: SGHNT, YYREEE (reference sequence). As DNA, the CDR3 is TGTGCCAGCTCCCTGGACAGAACCTACGAGCAGTACTTC. It yields the protein CASSLDRTYEQYF. The full variable domain, in which reference TRBV5-4 and TRBJ2-7 provide the parts outside the CDR3, is ETGVTQSPTHLIKTRGQQVTLRCSSQSGHNTVSWYQQALGQGPQFIFQYYREEENGRGNFPPRFSGLQFPNYSSELNVNALELDDSALYLCASSLDRTYEQYFGPGTRLTVT.

The rearrangement uses TRBV5-1 and TRBJ2-1, with 9 positions matching TRBD1. V was pared by 4 bases and J by 7 bases, with 6 bases of the junction left unmatched. CDR1 and CDR2 (germline): SGHRS, YFSETQ. CDR3 length: 14 amino acids. The CDR3 DNA sequence: TGCGCCAGCAGCGCCGGACAGGGGCGGAATGAGCAGTTCTTC. This codes for CASSAGQGRNEQFF.